Below are 6 T cell receptor beta chains sequenced from a single sample in a study of blood T cell repertoires in COVID-19. Clones were sequenced by immunoSEQ multiplex PCR, and TCRdb holds only the in-frame ones, with some missing. The table has roughly 70,000 clones, more than 90% seen once; the top ten hold 1.5%. Material for sequencing was peripheral blood. Receptors originate from a man aged 45 to 65 with acute or convalescent COVID-19.

This clone was detected only a few times. J is TRBJ1-5 and V is TRBV19; D gene ambiguous. CDR1 and CDR2 (germline): LNHDA, SQIVND (reference sequence). The CDR3 has 14 amino acids. V was pared by 5 bases and J by 3 bases, with 11 bases between. Here the CDR3 reads CASSQVGPNQPQHF. CDR3 DNA sequence: TGTGCCAGTAGTCAGGTTGGGCCCAATCAGCCCCAGCATTTT.

The sample holds one count of this clone. The chain joins TRBV7-2 to TRBJ1-1; D is ambiguous. Looked up from germline, CDR1 is SGHTA and CDR2 is FQGNSA. V shed 1 base and J shed 5 bases, with 11 bases lying between them. The CDR3 has 14 amino acids. The CDR3 reads CASSLVRRRTEAFF. CDR3 nucleotides: TGTGCCAGCAGCTTAGTGAGGCGTCGGACTGAAGCTTTCTTT.

CDR3 region: CASTLGANTEAFF. For the CDR3, the DNA is TGTGCCAGTACCCTGGGGGCGAACACTGAAGCTTTCTTT. The chain has TRBV19 and TRBJ1-1; D may be TRBD1 (6 bases). Trimming took off 7 bases at V and 1 base at J, with 10 bases between the two ends. Germline CDR1 is LNHDA and CDR2 is SQIVND (reference sequence). This CDR3 has 13 residues.

The chain uses TRBV24-1 and TRBJ2-1; a weak D match, TRBD1 (8 bases). The V gene's germline CDR1 is KGHDR and CDR2 SFDVKD. CDR3 length: 14 amino acids. V was shortened by 9 bases and J by 6 bases, with 17 bases between the two germline ends. CDR3 sequence (DNA): TGTGCCACCGCCAACAGGGGGGGAGTCAATGAGCAGTTCTTC. Translation: CATANRGGVNEQFF.

The rearrangement joins TRBV11-2 to TRBJ2-1, with 8 bases matching TRBD2. V shed 5 bases and J 8 bases; nucleotides not matched to a gene: 8. CDR3 length equals 14 residues. Germline V gives CDR1 SGHAT, CDR2 FQNNGV. CDR3 protein: CASSASGRIYEQFF. In nucleotides, the CDR3 is TGTGCCAGCAGCGCAAGCGGGAGAATCTATGAGCAGTTCTTC.

This clone was seen only once. The rearrangement links TRBV30 to TRBJ1-5; D is possibly TRBD1 (6 bases). The CDR3 extends over 13 amino acids. Germline V lookup: CDR1 GTSNPN, CDR2 SVGIG (reference sequence). Trimming stripped 3 bases from V and 0 bases from J, with 6 bases between. In DNA form, the CDR3 reads TGTGCCTGGAGCAGGGGTAGCAATCAGCCCCAGCATTTT. Translated: CAWSRGSNQPQHF. The full variable domain, with the rest looked up from reference TRBV30 and TRBJ1-5, is SQTIHQWPATLVQPVGSPLSLECTVEGTSNPNLYWYRQAAGRGLQLLFYSVGIGQISSEVPQNLSASRPQDRQFILSSKKLLLSDSGFYLCAWSRGSNQPQHFGDGTRLSIL.